This entry is about one TCR beta chain. The source of the sample is a study of shared T cell receptors in the human thymus. J was trimmed by 0 bases and V by 5 bases; bases with no gene match: 4. This CDR3 contains 15 residues. Germline CDR1 reads MRHNA; CDR2 reads SNTAGT. Using immunoSEQ multiplex PCR, the repertoire was profiled, and TCRdb retains in-frame clones only, with some absent. The sample holds about 660,000 clones, more than 70% seen once. The data were also submitted as part of a second study, on human thymus T cells. That paper notes: Corrective surgery for congenital heart defects was being performed on the healthy Finnish infants who served as donors. Resections from corrective heart surgery supplied the thymus tissue. Blood and thymic repertoires both appeared biased in V and J gene usage. Unrelated individuals were reported by related research to share highly overlapping thymic repertoires.

This chain uses TRBV6-4 with TRBJ2-3; TRBD2 matches 8 bases. Sequencing used thymocytes. This sequence was found in a boy in the first two years of life with a congenital heart defect. CDR3 DNA sequence: TGTGCCAGCAGTTTCAAGCGGGGGAGCACAGATACGCAGTATTTT. Amino acids: CASSFKRGSTDTQYF.